The clone carrying this TCR beta chain was observed a single time. Its antigen is not known. Under the ViraFEST assay, PBMC were stimulated with viral peptide pools so that antigen-specific CD4+ T cells expanded. Sequencing was performed afterwards. A roughly 10-day culture period preceded the isolation of CD4+ T cells. Prior SARS-CoV-2 infection was absent in the vaccine recipients, as shown by negative nucleocapsid antibodies. V lost 2 bases and J 8 bases, leaving 16 bases between the germline ends. Germline CDR1 SGHRS, CDR2 YFSETQ. CDR3 length: 15 residues. This sample was taken from a study of vaccination effects on CD4 cells after COVID-19. This table comes from immunoSEQ multiplex PCR, and its TCRdb copy is limited to in-frame clones, with some not included. Of tens of thousands of clones in the sample, roughly three quarters are singletons; the top ten hold roughly 4%.

The sequences come from CD4+ T cells from PBMCs cultured with HCoV-OC43 spike peptides, collected before COVID-19 vaccination. Sample subset: HCoV-OC43 spike overlapping peptide pool stimulation. This sequence originates from a human donor who received a COVID-19 vaccine. V gene TRBV5-1 combines with J gene TRBJ2-2; D unresolved. The CDR3 DNA reads as TGCGCCAGCAGCTTAAACGATAATCATGAGGGGGAGCTGTTTTTT. This encodes CASSLNDNHEGELFF.